Listed below are T cell receptor beta chains from one sample, sequenced in a study of PD-L1 blockade in urothelial cancer. Using immunoSEQ multiplex PCR, the repertoire was profiled, and TCRdb retains in-frame clones only, with some absent. The sample includes just under 65,000 clones, roughly four fifths of them seen just once. The sample in question was PBMCs, obtained around atezolizumab (anti-PD-L1) treatment. Receptor source: a man aged 65 to 85 with urothelial cancer. Both conserved end residues are part of each CDR3. D genes are given only for firm matches. The listing skips clone size in some rows; elsewhere it reads once, few, many or a size class.

TRBD2 | TRBJ2-1 | TRBV6-6 | - | CASSARLAEQFF | TGTGCCAGCAGTGCGCGACTAGCGGAGCAGTTCTTC
TRBD1 | TRBJ1-5 | TRBV19 | - | CASSPGQGNQPQHF | TGTGCCAGTAGTCCCGGACAGGGCAATCAGCCCCAGCATTTT
TRBD2 | TRBJ2-1 | TRBV13 | - | CASSAQTSGRYNEQFF | TGTGCCAGCAGCGCCCAGACTAGCGGGAGATACAATGAGCAGTTCTTC
TRBD1 | TRBJ1-4 | TRBV5-5 | - | CASSSEQGDYSEKLFF | TGTGCCAGCAGCTCCGAGCAGGGGGATTATAGTGAAAAACTGTTTTTT
TRBD1 | TRBJ2-5 | TRBV11-3 | - | CASSSGQGQETQYF | TGTGCCAGCAGCTCGGGACAGGGGCAAGAGACCCAGTACTTC
- | TRBJ1-1 | TRBV25-1 | - | CASSEVRGRRTEAFF | TGTGCCAGCAGTGAGGTCCGGGGGAGGAGGACTGAAGCTTTCTTT
- | TRBJ2-3 | TRBV11-2 | - | CASSSQGGGFISSTDTQYF | TGTGCCAGCAGCTCTCAAGGGGGGGGCTTCATATCTAGCACAGATACGCAGTATTTT
- | TRBJ2-5 | TRBV9 | few | CASSVGVGGGETQYF | TGTGCCAGCAGCGTAGGGGTGGGAGGCGGGGAGACCCAGTACTTC
- | TRBJ2-7 | TRBV14 | - | CASSQGGAAFPYEQYF | TGTGCCAGCAGCCAAGGGGGAGCGGCTTTTCCCTACGAGCAGTACTTC
TRBD2 | TRBJ2-7 | TRBV27 | once | CASSSRLAGGYEQYF | TGTGCCAGCAGTTCCCGACTAGCGGGAGGCTACGAGCAGTACTTC
TRBD1 | TRBJ1-5 | TRBV27 | - | CASSLYGTGELAGQPQHF | TGTGCCAGCAGTTTATACGGGACAGGGGAATTGGCAGGTCAGCCCCAGCATTTT
TRBD1 | TRBJ2-7 | TRBV23-1 | - | CASSPGTGGYEQYF | TGCGCCAGCAGCCCAGGGACAGGGGGCTACGAGCAGTACTTC
TRBD2 | TRBJ2-1 | TRBV7-2 | - | CASSSQLAGGIHNEQFF | TGTGCCAGCAGCTCGCAACTAGCGGGAGGGATTCACAATGAGCAGTTCTTC
- | TRBJ2-2 | TRBV5-5 | - | CASSPGQNTGELFF | TGTGCCAGCAGCCCCGGACAGAACACCGGGGAGCTGTTTTTT
- | TRBJ1-2 | TRBV4-3 | medium-sized | CASSQVEGIYGYTF | TGCGCCAGCAGCCAAGTCGAGGGTATTTATGGCTACACCTTC
TRBD1 | TRBJ2-1 | TRBV19 | few | CASSSPTGGSYNEQFF | TGTGCCAGTAGTTCCCCGACAGGGGGTTCCTACAATGAGCAGTTCTTC